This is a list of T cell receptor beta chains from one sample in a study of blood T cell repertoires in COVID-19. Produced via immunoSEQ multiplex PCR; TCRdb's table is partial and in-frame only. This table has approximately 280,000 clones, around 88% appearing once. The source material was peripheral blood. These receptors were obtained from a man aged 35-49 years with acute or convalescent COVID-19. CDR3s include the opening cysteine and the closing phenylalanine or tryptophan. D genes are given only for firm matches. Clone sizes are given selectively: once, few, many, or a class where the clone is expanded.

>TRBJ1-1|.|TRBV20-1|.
TGCAGGGGGGAGGGGAACACTGAAGCTTTCTTT
CRGEGNTEAFF
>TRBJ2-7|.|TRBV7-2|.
TGTGCCAGCAGCTCCCAGTCTAGGGGAGAGCAGTACTTC
CASSSQSRGEQYF
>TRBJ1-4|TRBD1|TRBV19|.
TGTGCCAGTAGTATTGTACCGGGACAGGGCCTGGCAACTAATGAAAAACTGTTTTTT
CASSIVPGQGLATNEKLFF
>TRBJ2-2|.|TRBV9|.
TGTGCCAGCAGCGTAGGCCTAGCGTCGAACACCGGGGAGCTGTTTTTT
CASSVGLASNTGELFF
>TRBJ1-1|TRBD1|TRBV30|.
TGTGCCTGGAGTAATACAGGGGGGTTTGATGAAGCTTTCTTT
CAWSNTGGFDEAFF
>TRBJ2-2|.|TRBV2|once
TGTGCCAGCAGTTATACAGGGTCCACCGGGGAGCTGTTTTTT
CASSYTGSTGELFF
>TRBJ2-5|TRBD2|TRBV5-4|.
TGTGCCAGCAGGGCCAGCGGGGGGCCCCAAGAGACCCAGTACTTC
CASRASGGPQETQYF
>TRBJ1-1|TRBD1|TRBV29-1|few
TGCAGCGCCCGGGACAGCCTTCACACTGAAGCTTTCTTT
CSARDSLHTEAFF
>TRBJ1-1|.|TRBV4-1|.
TGCGCCAGCAGCCAAGCGTCTAACCCAACGGGCACTGAAGCTTTCTTT
CASSQASNPTGTEAFF
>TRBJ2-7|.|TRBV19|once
TGTGCCAGTAGTATTGGTCGCGGGGCCTTCTACGAGCAGTACTTC
CASSIGRGAFYEQYF
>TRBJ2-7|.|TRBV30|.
TGTGCCTGGAGTGATACAGGGGAGCAGTACTTC
CAWSDTGEQYF
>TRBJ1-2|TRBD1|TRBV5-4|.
TGTGCCAGCAGCTGGACAGGCGGCTATGGCTACACCTTC
CASSWTGGYGYTF
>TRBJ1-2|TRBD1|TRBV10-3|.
TGTGCCATCACCGACCGGGACAGGGATGGCTACACCTTC
CAITDRDRDGYTF
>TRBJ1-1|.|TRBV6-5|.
TGTGCCAGCAGTTCCCTCGACGCCGGGGGGACTGAAGCTTTCTTT
CASSSLDAGGTEAFF
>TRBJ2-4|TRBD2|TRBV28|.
TGTGCCAGCACCCTAGGGCTAGCGGGGGGGTCGAAAGCCAAAAACATTCAGTACTTC
CASTLGLAGGSKAKNIQYF
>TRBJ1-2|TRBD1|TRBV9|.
TGTGCCAGCAGCGTAGGTGGACAGGGGGTAACTTATGGCTACACCTTC
CASSVGGQGVTYGYTF
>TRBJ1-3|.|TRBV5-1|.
TGCGCCAGCAGCACGGGAGCGAGTGGCTCTGGAAACACCATATATTTT
CASSTGASGSGNTIYF
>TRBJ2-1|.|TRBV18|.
TGTGCCAGCTCACCATTTGTGAGCTCCTACAATGAGCAGTTCTTC
CASSPFVSSYNEQFF
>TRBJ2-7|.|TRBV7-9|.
TGTGCCAGCAGCTTAGATTGGGCTGACGAGCAGTACTTC
CASSLDWADEQYF
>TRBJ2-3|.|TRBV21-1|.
TGTGCCAGCAGCTTCTCGGGAAGGGCAGATACGCAGTATTTT
CASSFSGRADTQYF
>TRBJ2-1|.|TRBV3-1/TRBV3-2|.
TGTGCCAGCAGCCTTGGGGGGGCTAGGAGTGAGCAGTTCTTC
CASSLGGARSEQFF
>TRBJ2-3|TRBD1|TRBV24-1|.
TGTGCCACCAGTGATCAGACAGGGTATTCAGATACGCAGTATTTT
CATSDQTGYSDTQYF
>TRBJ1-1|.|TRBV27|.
TGTGCCAGCAGTTTGTGGGGGACTCCTGAAGCTTTCTTT
CASSLWGTPEAFF
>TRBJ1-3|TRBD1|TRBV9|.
TGTGCCAGCAGCGGTGACAGGGTTGGAAACACCATATATTTT
CASSGDRVGNTIYF
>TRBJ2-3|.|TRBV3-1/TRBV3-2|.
TGTGCCAGCAGCCCCGGTTACACAGATACGCAGTATTTT
CASSPGYTDTQYF
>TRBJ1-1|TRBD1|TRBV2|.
TGTGCCAGCAGTTTTTTTGGACAGGGATTTTGGCGAACTGAAGCTTTCTTT
CASSFFGQGFWRTEAFF
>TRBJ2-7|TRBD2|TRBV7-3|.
TGTGCCAGCAGCCCTGGACTAGCTCACTCCTACGAGCAGTACTTC
CASSPGLAHSYEQYF
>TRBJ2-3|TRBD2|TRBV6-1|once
TGTGCCAGCAGTGAAGGAACAGCGGGACCTGTAGATACGCAGTATTTT
CASSEGTAGPVDTQYF
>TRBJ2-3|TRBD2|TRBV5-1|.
TGCGCCAGCAGCTTGGTTCTAGCGGGGGGCGCAACAGATACGCAGTATTTT
CASSLVLAGGATDTQYF
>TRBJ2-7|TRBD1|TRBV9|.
TGTGCCAGCAGCGGATACAGGGGGCAGGGCGAGCAGTACTTC
CASSGYRGQGEQYF
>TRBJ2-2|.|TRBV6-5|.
TGTGCCAGCAGTATCCAGGGGTGGACCGGGGAGCTGTTTTTT
CASSIQGWTGELFF
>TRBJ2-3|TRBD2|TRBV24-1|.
TGTGCCACCAGTGACACGGGACTAGCGGCAGATACGCAGTATTTT
CATSDTGLAADTQYF
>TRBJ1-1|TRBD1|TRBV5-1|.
TGCGCCAGCAGCTTGTTGGGACAGGGGGCGAACACTGAAGCTTTCTTT
CASSLLGQGANTEAFF
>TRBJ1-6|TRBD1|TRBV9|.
TGTGCCAGCAGCGTAGGACAGGGGAGAACCTATAATTCACCCCTCCACTTT
CASSVGQGRTYNSPLHF
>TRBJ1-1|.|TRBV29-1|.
TGCAGCGTTGCTAGGGGATGGGGCATGAACACTGAAGCTTTCTTT
CSVARGWGMNTEAFF
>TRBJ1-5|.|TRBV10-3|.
TGTGCCATCAGCCCTGGACACAGTCAGCCCCAGCATTTT
CAISPGHSQPQHF
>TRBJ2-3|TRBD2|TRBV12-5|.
TGTGCTAGTGGTTTGGAGGGGGGGACTAGCGGGCATTTT
CASGLEGGTSGHF
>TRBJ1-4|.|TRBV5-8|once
TGTGCCAGCAGCCCCGGACTTATTAATGAAAAACTGTTTTTT
CASSPGLINEKLFF
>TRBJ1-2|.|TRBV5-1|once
TGCGCCAGCAATGGAGGTGACGAAGATGGCTACACCTTC
CASNGGDEDGYTF
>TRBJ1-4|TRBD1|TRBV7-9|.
TGTGCCAGCAGCTTGGGACAGGGGGATGAAAAACTGTTTTTT
CASSLGQGDEKLFF